This TCR beta chain was identified during a study of T cell responses to AZD1222 COVID-19 vaccine. Libraries were prepared by immunoSEQ multiplex PCR; TCRdb keeps only in-frame clonotypes and omits some of them. The sample has just over 95,000 clones, around nine tenths seen once. The ends were cut back, 5 bases at V and 8 bases at J, with 12 bases in the middle. Germline V gene sequence: CDR1 SEHNR, CDR2 FQNEAQ (reference sequence). The CDR3 has 13 residues. The origin of this receptor is an adult in good health. The rearrangement joins TRBV7-9 to TRBJ1-4; D gene uncertain. The sequencing here drew on peripheral blood, taken on day 0 of AZD1222 vaccination. The CDR3 here is CASSRGIGEKLFF. The DNA of the CDR3 is TGTGCCAGCAGCAGAGGGATCGGCGAAAAACTGTTTTTT.